This T cell receptor beta chain comes out of a study of cytomegalovirus exposure and HLA in healthy donors. Study background: Earlier results showed 117 million unique TCR beta sequences derived from roughly 180 million T cells. General observations from the study: According to a later analysis, donors in an Asian-associated ancestry cluster reportedly had fewer N-insertions than the roughly 670-donor mean.

60 Vbeta and 13 Jbeta primers were used in PCR. Only in-frame clones appear in the TCRdb table, and some are missing; sequencing was by immunoSEQ multiplex PCR. The sample has fewer than 150,000 clones, around three quarters seen once. This clone was seen just once. The antigen is unknown. This CDR3 spans 14 amino acids. Trimming cost V 1 base and J 2 bases, with 8 bases left between them. CDR1 is LGHNA, CDR2 YSLEER, per germline. The TCR sequence derives from a man between 35 and 55 years old in good health and CMV-seronegative. Sequencing was done on a sample of PBMCs. This chain joins TRBV4-3 and TRBJ2-5, with a tentative D call TRBD1 (5 bases). CDR3 nucleotides: TGCGCCAGCAGCCAAGGCGCAGGGCAAGAGACCCAGTACTTC. Its translation: CASSQGAGQETQYF.